Listed here are 20 T cell receptor beta chains from one sample, sequenced in a study of Ad26.COV2.S vaccination and SARS-CoV-2 variants. Produced via immunoSEQ multiplex PCR; TCRdb's table is partial and in-frame only. This table holds 500,000 or so clones, 75% to 90% found once. Treatment here: some 20 received Ad26.COV2.S at low or high dose, single or two shots; about five received placebo; per-sample allocation not given. Material that was analyzed had been drawn on day 63 after the first vaccine or placebo injection. The specimen comprised peripheral blood, sampled in a trial of Ad26.COV2.S vaccine versus placebo. The receptors were gathered from a person between 18 and 60 years old who received the Ad26.COV2.S COVID-19 vaccine or a placebo.

This chain links TRBV9 with TRBJ1-6, with D maybe TRBD1 (5 bases). Trimming left V 3 bases short and J 6 bases short, with 10 bases between. CDR3 length: 14 residues. Germline CDR1 reads SGDLS; CDR2 reads YYNGEE. Here the CDR3 reads CASSDRQSNSPLHF. In DNA, the CDR3 is TGTGCCAGCAGCGACAGGCAGAGTAATTCACCCCTCCACTTT.

The rearrangement links TRBV28 to TRBJ1-2; D may be TRBD1 (5 bases). The CDR3 contains 13 residues. Germline V gene sequence: CDR1 MDHEN, CDR2 SYDVKM. Trimming took 6 bases from V and 5 from J, leaving 13 bases between them. CDR3 loop: CASSLGRIYGYTF. For the CDR3, the DNA is TGTGCCAGCAGCCTGGGACGGATATATGGCTACACCTTC.

The CDR3 reads CASSGGAHSNQPQHF. The CDR3 nucleotides read TGTGCCAGCAGTGGGGGGGCCCATAGCAATCAGCCCCAGCATTTT. This rearrangement joins TRBV28 to TRBJ1-5; D might be TRBD1 (6 bases). Germline values: CDR1 MDHEN, CDR2 SYDVKM. The CDR3 is 15 residues long. Deletions cut 5 bases from V and 0 bases from J, with 11 bases between.

This sequence joins TRBV19 and TRBJ1-2; possible D gene TRBD1, 6 bases. The V gene's germline CDR1 is LNHDA and CDR2 SQIVND (reference sequence). The CDR3 is 13 residues long. V was shortened by 4 bases and J by 7 bases, with 13 bases between the two germline ends. CDR3 amino acids: CASSNRGGVGYTF. CDR3 bases: TGTGCCAGTAGTAATAGAGGGGGAGTTGGCTACACCTTC.

The gene calls are TRBV2 and TRBJ1-1, with D unclear. V lost 6 bases and J lost 11, with 19 bases in between. The CDR3 spans 13 residues. CDR1 is SNHLY, CDR2 FYNNEI, per germline. The CDR3 DNA is TGTGCCAGCAGCGGAGTGTCGTTGCTGTCGGCTTTCTTT. Encoded protein: CASSGVSLLSAFF.

This clone was found once. The chain employs TRBV11-3 and TRBJ2-3; tentative D call: TRBD2 (5 bases). CDR3 length equals 15 residues. Trimming shortened V by 5 bases and J by 5 bases, and 17 bases separated the two germline ends. The germline V gene has CDR1 SGHNT and CDR2 YENEEA. The CDR3 DNA reads as TGTGCCAGCAGCCCCGACGGGGAAAGGAAAGATACGCAGTATTTT. Its protein is CASSPDGERKDTQYF.

The J gene is TRBJ2-2, the V gene TRBV19; D is unresolved. V lost 3 bases and J 6 bases, leaving 11 bases between the germline ends. This CDR3 has 14 amino acids. Germline assignment: CDR1 LNHDA and CDR2 SQIVND (reference sequence). CDR3 bases: TGTGCCAGTAGTATTAAGTGGGGTCCCGGGGAGCTGTTTTTT. The encoded protein is CASSIKWGPGELFF.

The CDR3 loop reads CASSLGGANEQFF. The CDR3 DNA sequence: TGTGCCAGCAGTTTGGGCGGGGCGAATGAGCAGTTCTTC. The chain is built from TRBV27 and TRBJ2-1, with TRBD2 as a possible D gene (6 bases). V gave up 3 bases and J gave up 7 bases, with 10 bases separating them. Germline V CDR1 and CDR2: MNHEY, SMNVEV (reference sequence). The CDR3 loop spans 13 amino acids.

This sequence joins TRBV4-2 and TRBJ2-5; 9 bases match TRBD1. CDR3 length: 15 amino acids. The V and J ends lost 4 bases and 5 bases, in that order; junction bases with no gene match: 8. CDR1 and CDR2 from the germline V gene are LGHNA and YNFKEQ. In DNA, the CDR3 is TGTGCCAGCAGCCTCCGGGACAGGGTGTCCGAGACCCAGTACTTC. Protein sequence: CASSLRDRVSETQYF.

The chain's CDR3 is CASSLMMPGNTIYF. The CDR3 DNA is TGTGCCAGCAGCTTGATGATGCCTGGAAACACCATATATTTT. The V gene is TRBV5-6, the J gene TRBJ1-3; D is ambiguous. Trimming removed 1 base at V and 2 bases at J, with 7 bases between. The CDR3 sequence is 14 residues long. Germline CDR1 SGHDT, CDR2 YYEEEE. The whole variable domain, filled in from reference TRBV5-6 and TRBJ1-3, reads DAGVTQSPTHLIKTRGQQVTLRCSPKSGHDTVSWYQQALGQGPQFIFQYYEEEERQRGNFPDRFSGHQFPNYSSELNVNALLLGDSALYLCASSLMMPGNTIYFGEGSWLTVV.

This clone was seen a few times. CDR3 protein: CASSLEVGAEAFF. CDR3 bases: TGTGCCAGCAGCTTAGAAGTGGGGGCTGAAGCTTTCTTT. The gene calls are TRBV7-9 and TRBJ1-1; D might be TRBD1 (5 bases). CDR3 length: 13 residues. Trimming took 1 base from V and 6 from J, leaving 9 bases between them. The germline V gene encodes CDR1 SEHNR and CDR2 FQNEAQ (reference sequence).

The chain has TRBV10-3 and TRBJ2-2; 8 bases match TRBD1. Per the germline V gene, CDR1 is ENHRY and CDR2 is SYGVKD. The length of the CDR3 is 16 residues. J was trimmed by 2 bases and V by 0 bases; bases with no gene match: 2. CDR3 in amino acids: CAISESGTGNTGELFF. CDR3 coding DNA: TGTGCCATCAGTGAGTCGGGGACAGGCAACACCGGGGAGCTGTTTTTT.

The chain uses TRBV30 and TRBJ1-1; D remains ambiguous. V dropped 4 bases and J dropped 4 bases, with 10 bases sitting between them. Per the germline V gene, CDR1 is GTSNPN and CDR2 is SVGIG (reference sequence). This CDR3 is built from 12 residues. CDR3 loop: CAWKASGTEAFF. The CDR3 nucleotides are TGTGCCTGGAAGGCTTCAGGCACTGAAGCTTTCTTT.

The rearrangement links TRBV29-1 to TRBJ2-1; 14 nucleotides align to TRBD2. Germline assignment: CDR1 SQVTM and CDR2 ANQGSEA. V was pared by 7 bases and J by 12 bases, with 20 bases of the junction left unmatched. This CDR3 spans 17 amino acids. The CDR3 DNA sequence: TGCAGCGCTGTGAGATCCAGACTAGCGGGAGGGCCTGGAGGGCAGTTCTTC. Residues: CSAVRSRLAGGPGGQFF.

This clone was counted ten times or more. The chain uses TRBV15 and TRBJ1-4; perhaps TRBD1 as D (5 bases). The CDR3 spans 16 residues. Germline assignment: CDR1 LNHNV and CDR2 YYDKDF (reference sequence). V was pared by 0 bases and J by 3 bases, with 11 bases between. CDR3 nucleotides: TGTGCCACCAGCAGAGATCTGGAAGGGGCTAATGAAAAACTGTTTTTT. Translation gives CATSRDLEGANEKLFF.

The chain links TRBV5-1 to TRBJ2-7, with unresolved D. The V gene's germline CDR1 is SGHRS and CDR2 YFSETQ. Between the trimmed V and J ends, which lost 4 bases and 7 bases, there was a span of 9 bases. The CDR3 is 11 amino acids. The DNA of the CDR3 is TGCGCCAGCAGCAGGCCCGGAGAGCAGTACTTC. This gives the protein CASSRPGEQYF. Full variable domain (remainder filled in from reference TRBV5-1 and TRBJ2-7): KAGVTQTPRYLIKTRGQQVTLSCSPISGHRSVSWYQQTPGQGLQFLFEYFSETQRNKGNFPGRFSGRQFSNSRSEMNVSTLELGDSALYLCASSRPGEQYFGPGTRLTVT.

The chain recombines TRBV5-6 with TRBJ1-1; no definite D call. Between the trimmed V and J ends, which lost 3 bases and 8 bases, there was a span of 11 bases. The CDR3 sequence is 12 residues long. Germline V gene data show CDR1 as SGHDT and CDR2 as YYEEEE. The CDR3 DNA follows: TGTGCCAGCAGCTGGTCCGAGGCCGAAGCTTTCTTT. Amino acid sequence: CASSWSEAEAFF.

V is TRBV11-3 and J is TRBJ2-1; D gene ambiguous. Germline values: CDR1 SGHNT, CDR2 YENEEA. This CDR3 is built from 15 residues. Between the trimmed V and J ends, which lost 3 bases and 4 bases, there was a span of 13 bases. In DNA form, the CDR3 reads TGTGCCAGCAGCTTTAGGTCTACCGGGTACAATGAGCAGTTCTTC. This sequence encodes CASSFRSTGYNEQFF.

V gene TRBV28 combines with J gene TRBJ1-4, with D hard to call. Per germline, CDR1 MDHEN and CDR2 SYDVKM. The CDR3 is 13 amino acids. V shed 10 bases and J shed 3 bases, with 12 bases lying between them. The CDR3 region is CAITGSPNEKLFF. CDR3 DNA: TGTGCCATCACCGGGTCCCCTAATGAAAAACTGTTTTTT.

The chain employs TRBV6-6 and TRBJ2-5; no clear D gene. V lost 1 base to trimming and J lost 1 base, with 7 bases between them. Germline loops: CDR1 MNHNY, CDR2 SVGAGI (reference sequence). This CDR3 is built from 14 residues. The CDR3, as DNA: TGTGCCAGCAGTTACTTGACTTCCCAAGAGACCCAGTACTTC. This translates into CASSYLTSQETQYF.